Only one count was recorded for the clone carrying this T cell receptor beta chain. The data derive from a study of blood T cell repertoires in COVID-19. Study in general: Acute and convalescent COVID-19 samples came from the United States, Italy and Spain.

With V trimmed by 4 bases and J by 1 base, 9 bases remained unmatched. Germline assignment: CDR1 MGHRA and CDR2 YSYEKL. The CDR3 has 18 amino acids. Authors' analysis steps: Quantification of nucleated cells was approximated via reference gene primer amplification. TCRdb's copy holds only in-frame clones and misses some; the assay was immunoSEQ multiplex PCR. From that table come the V and J calls and clone size; the DNA was used to work out D and trimming. The sample holds 150,000 to 200,000 clones; around 81% are singletons and the top ten take roughly 9.6%. The V gene is TRBV4-1, the J gene TRBJ2-1, with TRBD2 identical over 11 bases. Sequencing used peripheral blood. This TCR came from a woman aged 40 to 50 with COVID-19, enrolled during active disease. The CDR3 DNA sequence: TGCGCCAGCAGCCTTCTAGCGGGGGGAGGAGGGTCCTACAATGAGCAGTTCTTC. Its translation is CASSLLAGGGGSYNEQFF.